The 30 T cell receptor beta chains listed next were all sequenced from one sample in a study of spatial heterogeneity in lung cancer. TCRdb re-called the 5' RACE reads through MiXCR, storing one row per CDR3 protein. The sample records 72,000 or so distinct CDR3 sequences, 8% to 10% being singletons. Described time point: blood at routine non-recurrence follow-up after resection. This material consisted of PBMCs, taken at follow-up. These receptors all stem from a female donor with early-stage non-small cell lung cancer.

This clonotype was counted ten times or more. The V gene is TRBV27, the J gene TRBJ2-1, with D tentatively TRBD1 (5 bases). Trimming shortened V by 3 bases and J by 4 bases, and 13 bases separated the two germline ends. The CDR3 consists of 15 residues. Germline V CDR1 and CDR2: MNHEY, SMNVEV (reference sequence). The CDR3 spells CASSFGRERYNEQFF. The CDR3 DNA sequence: TGTGCCAGCAGTTTCGGCAGGGAAAGGTACAATGAGCAGTTCTTC.

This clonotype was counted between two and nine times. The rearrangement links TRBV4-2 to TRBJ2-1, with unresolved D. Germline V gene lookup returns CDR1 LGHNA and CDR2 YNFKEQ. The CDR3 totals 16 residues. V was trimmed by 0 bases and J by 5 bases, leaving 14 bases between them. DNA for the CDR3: TGTGCCAGCAGCCAAGATAATCCAGGATCGGACAATGAGCAGTTCTTC. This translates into CASSQDNPGSDNEQFF.

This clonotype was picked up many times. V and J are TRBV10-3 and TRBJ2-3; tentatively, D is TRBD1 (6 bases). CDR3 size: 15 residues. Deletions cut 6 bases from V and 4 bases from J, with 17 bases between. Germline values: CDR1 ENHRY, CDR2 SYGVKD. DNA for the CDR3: TGTGCCATCAGGGATGCAGGGGTAGACGCAGATACGCAGTATTTT. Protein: CAIRDAGVDADTQYF.

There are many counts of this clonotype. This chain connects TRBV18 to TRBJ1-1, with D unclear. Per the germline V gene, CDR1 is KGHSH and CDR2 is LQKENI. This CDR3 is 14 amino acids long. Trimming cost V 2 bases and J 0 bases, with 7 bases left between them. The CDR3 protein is CASSPAGLNTEAFF. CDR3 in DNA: TGTGCCAGCTCACCAGCAGGTTTGAACACTGAAGCTTTCTTT.

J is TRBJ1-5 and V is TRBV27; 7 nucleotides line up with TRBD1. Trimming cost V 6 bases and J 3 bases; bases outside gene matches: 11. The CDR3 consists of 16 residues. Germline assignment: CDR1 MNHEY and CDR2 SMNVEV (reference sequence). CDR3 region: CASRLSGGGNNQPQHF. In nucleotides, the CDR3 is TGTGCCAGCAGGTTGTCAGGGGGAGGGAACAATCAGCCCCAGCATTTT.

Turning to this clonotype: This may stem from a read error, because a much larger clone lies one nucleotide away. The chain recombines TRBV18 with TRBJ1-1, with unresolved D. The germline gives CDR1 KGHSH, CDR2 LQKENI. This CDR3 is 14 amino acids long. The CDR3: CASPPRLVDTEAFF. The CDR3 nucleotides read TGTGCCAGCCCACCACGGCTGGTAGACACTGAAGCTTTCTTT.

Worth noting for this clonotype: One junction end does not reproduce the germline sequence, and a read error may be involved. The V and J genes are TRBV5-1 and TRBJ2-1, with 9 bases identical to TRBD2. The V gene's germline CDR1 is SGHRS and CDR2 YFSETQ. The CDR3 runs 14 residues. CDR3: CTSSLLGLANEQFF. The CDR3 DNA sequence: TGCACCAGCAGCTTGTTAGGACTAGCGAATGAGCAGTTCTTC.

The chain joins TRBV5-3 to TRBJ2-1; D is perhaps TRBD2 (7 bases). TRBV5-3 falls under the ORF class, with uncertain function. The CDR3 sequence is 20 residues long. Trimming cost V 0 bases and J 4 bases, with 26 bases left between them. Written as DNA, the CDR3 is TGTGCCAGAAGCTTGGAGCGCGGGAGAGACCAGGATAGGGGGTACAATGAGCAGTTCTTC. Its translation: CARSLERGRDQDRGYNEQFF.

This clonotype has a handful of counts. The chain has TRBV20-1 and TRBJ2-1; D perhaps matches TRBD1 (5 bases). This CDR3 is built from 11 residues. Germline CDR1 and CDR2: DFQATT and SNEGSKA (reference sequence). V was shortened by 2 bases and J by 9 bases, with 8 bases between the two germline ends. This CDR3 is CSARQGGEQFF. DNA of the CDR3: TGCAGTGCTAGACAGGGCGGTGAGCAGTTCTTC.

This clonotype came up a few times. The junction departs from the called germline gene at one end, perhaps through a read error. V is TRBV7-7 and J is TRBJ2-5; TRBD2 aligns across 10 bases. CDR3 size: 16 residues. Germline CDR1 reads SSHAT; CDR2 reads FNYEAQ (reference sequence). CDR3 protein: CASSPKKREGRETQYF. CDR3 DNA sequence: TGTGCTAGCAGCCCCAAGAAGCGGGAGGGCCGGGAGACCCAGTACTTC.

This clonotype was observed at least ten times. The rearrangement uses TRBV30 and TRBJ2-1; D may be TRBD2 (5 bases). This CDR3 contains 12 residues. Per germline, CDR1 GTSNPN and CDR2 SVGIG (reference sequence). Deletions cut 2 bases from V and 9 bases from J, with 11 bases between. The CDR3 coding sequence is TGTGCCTGGAGTACGGCTAGCACTGAGCAGTTCTTC. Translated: CAWSTASTEQFF.

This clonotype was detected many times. The CDR3 DNA sequence: TGCGCCAGCAGCCAAATCCCGGACGCATCAGATACGCAGTATTTT. This translates into CASSQIPDASDTQYF. The chain recombines TRBV4-1 with TRBJ2-3, with unresolved D. V dropped 2 bases and J dropped 4 bases, with 13 bases sitting between them. Germline assignment: CDR1 MGHRA and CDR2 YSYEKL. The length of the CDR3 is 15 residues.

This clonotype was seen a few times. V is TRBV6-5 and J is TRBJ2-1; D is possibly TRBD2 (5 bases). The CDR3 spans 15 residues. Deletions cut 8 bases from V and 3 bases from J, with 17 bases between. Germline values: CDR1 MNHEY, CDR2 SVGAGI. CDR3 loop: CASLRDSADYNEQFF. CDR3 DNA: TGTGCCAGCTTACGGGATAGCGCAGACTACAATGAGCAGTTCTTC.

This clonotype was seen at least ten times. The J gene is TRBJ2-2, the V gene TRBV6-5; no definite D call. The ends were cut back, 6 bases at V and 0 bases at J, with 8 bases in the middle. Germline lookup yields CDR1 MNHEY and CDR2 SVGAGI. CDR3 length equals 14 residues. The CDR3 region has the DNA TGTGCCAGCAGGTCAGGAACGAACACCGGGGAGCTGTTTTTT. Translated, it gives CASRSGTNTGELFF.

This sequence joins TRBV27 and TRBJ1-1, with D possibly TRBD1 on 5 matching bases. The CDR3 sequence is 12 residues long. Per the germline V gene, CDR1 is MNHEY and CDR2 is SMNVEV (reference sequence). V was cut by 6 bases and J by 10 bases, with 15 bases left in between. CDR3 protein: CASSPPVGAAFF. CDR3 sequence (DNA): TGTGCCAGCAGCCCCCCGGTTGGGGCAGCTTTCTTT.

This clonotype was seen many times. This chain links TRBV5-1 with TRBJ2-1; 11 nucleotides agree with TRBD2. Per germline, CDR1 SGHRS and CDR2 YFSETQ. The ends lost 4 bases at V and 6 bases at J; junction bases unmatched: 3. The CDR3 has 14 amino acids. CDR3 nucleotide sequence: TGCGCCAGCAGCCACGGGACTAGCGGCAATGAGCAGTTCTTC. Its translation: CASSHGTSGNEQFF.

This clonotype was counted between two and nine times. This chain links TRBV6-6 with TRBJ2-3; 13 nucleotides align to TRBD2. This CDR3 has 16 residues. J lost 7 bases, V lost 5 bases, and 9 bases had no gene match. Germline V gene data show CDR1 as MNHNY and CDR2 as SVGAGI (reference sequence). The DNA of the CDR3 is TGTGCCAGCAGTCCCCCGGGGACTAGCGGGATTTATACGCAGTATTTT. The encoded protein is CASSPPGTSGIYTQYF.

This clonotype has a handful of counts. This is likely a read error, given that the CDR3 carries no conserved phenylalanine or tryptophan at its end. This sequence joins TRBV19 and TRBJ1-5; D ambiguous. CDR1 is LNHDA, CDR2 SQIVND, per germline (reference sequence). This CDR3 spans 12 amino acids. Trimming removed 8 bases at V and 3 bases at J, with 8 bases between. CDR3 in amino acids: CASSLFNQPQHC. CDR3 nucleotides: TGTGCCAGTTCGCTCTTCAATCAGCCCCAGCATTGT.

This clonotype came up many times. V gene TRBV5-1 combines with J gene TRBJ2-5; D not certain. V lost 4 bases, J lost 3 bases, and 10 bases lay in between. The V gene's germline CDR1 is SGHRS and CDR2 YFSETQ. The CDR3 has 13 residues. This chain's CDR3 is CASSMNSEETQYF. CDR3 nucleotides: TGCGCCAGCAGCATGAACTCTGAAGAGACCCAGTACTTC.

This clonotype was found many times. CDR3 coding DNA: TGTGCCAGCAGCTTACCCCACGTCTCCAATGAGCAGTTCTTC. Amino acid sequence: CASSLPHVSNEQFF. The genes are TRBV7-3 and TRBJ2-1; unclear D gene. Trimming removed 2 bases at V and 6 bases at J, with 11 bases between. The CDR3 is 14 amino acids. Per germline, CDR1 SGHTA and CDR2 FQGTGA. Full variable domain (rest looked up from reference TRBV7-3 and TRBJ2-1): GAGVSQTPSNKVTEKGKYVELRCDPISGHTALYWYRQSLGQGPEFLIYFQGTGAADDSGLPNDRFFAVRPEGSVSTLKIQRTERGDSAVYLCASSLPHVSNEQFFGPGTRLTVL.

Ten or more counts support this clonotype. In DNA, the CDR3 is TGTGCCAGCAGCAAGGACCGGGGCGAGCAGTACTTC. Amino acids: CASSKDRGEQYF. The chain combines TRBV11-2 with TRBJ2-7; the D gene is possibly TRBD2 (5 bases). The CDR3 is made up of 12 amino acids. Trimming stripped 5 bases from V and 6 bases from J, with 11 bases between. Germline V lookup: CDR1 SGHAT, CDR2 FQNNGV. The full variable domain, rest sourced from reference TRBV11-2 and TRBJ2-7, is EAGVAQSPRYKIIEKRQSVAFWCNPISGHATLYWYQQILGQGPKLLIQFQNNGVVDDSQLPKDRFSAERLKGVDSTLKIQPAKLEDSAVYLCASSKDRGEQYFGPGTRLTVT.

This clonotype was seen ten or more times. The CDR3 DNA sequence: TGCGCCAGCAGCTTGGGGGCGGGAGGGCCGAGGAATGAGCAGTTCTTC. This codes for CASSLGAGGPRNEQFF. The chain is built from TRBV5-1 and TRBJ2-1; 9 bases agree with TRBD2. The junction had 8 bases not matched to a gene; V was cut back by 0 bases and J by 7 bases. The germline gives CDR1 SGHRS, CDR2 YFSETQ. The CDR3 sequence is 16 residues long.

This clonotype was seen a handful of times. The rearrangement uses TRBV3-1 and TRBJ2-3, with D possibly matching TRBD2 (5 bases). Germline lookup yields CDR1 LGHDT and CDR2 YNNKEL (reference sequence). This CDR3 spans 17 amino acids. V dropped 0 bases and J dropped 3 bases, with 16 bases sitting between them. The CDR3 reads CASSQEMWPSLTDTQYF. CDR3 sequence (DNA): TGTGCCAGCAGCCAAGAGATGTGGCCTAGCTTAACAGATACGCAGTATTTT.

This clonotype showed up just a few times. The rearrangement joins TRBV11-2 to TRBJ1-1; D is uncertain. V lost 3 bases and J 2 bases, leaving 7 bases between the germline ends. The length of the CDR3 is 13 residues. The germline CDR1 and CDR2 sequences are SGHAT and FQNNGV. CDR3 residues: CASSFSENTEAFF. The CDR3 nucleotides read TGTGCCAGCAGCTTCTCAGAAAACACTGAAGCTTTCTTT.

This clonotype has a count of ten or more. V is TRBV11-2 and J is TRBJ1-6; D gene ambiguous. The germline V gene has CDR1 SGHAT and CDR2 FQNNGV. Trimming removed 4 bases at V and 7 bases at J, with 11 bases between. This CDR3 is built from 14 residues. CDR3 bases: TGTGCCAGCAGCTCATACTCGGGAAATTCACCCCTCCACTTT. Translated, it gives CASSSYSGNSPLHF.

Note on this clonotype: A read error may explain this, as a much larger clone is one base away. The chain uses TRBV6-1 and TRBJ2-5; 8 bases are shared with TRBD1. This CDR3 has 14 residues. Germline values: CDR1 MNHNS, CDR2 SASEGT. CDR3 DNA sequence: TGTGCCAGCAGTGAAGGACAGGGGATGGAGACCAAGTACTTC. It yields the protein CASSEGQGMETKYF.

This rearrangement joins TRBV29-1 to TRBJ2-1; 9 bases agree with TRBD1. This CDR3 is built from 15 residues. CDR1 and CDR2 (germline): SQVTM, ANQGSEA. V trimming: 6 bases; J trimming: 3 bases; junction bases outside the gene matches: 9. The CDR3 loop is CSVESGTGYYNEQFF. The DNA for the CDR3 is TGCAGCGTCGAGAGCGGGACAGGGTACTACAATGAGCAGTTCTTC.

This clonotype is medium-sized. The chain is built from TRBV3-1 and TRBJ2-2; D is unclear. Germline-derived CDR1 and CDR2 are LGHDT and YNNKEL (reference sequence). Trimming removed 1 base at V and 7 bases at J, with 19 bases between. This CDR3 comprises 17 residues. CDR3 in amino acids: CASSQGSTEIFSGELFF. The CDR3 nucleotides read TGTGCCAGCAGCCAAGGGTCCACAGAGATTTTTAGCGGGGAGCTGTTTTTT.

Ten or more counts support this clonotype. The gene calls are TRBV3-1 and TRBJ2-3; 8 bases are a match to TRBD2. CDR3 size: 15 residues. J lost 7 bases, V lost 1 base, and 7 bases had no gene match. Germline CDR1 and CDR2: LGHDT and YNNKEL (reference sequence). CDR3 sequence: CASSQVTREANTQYF. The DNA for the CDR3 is TGTGCCAGCAGCCAAGTAACGCGGGAGGCCAATACGCAGTATTTT.

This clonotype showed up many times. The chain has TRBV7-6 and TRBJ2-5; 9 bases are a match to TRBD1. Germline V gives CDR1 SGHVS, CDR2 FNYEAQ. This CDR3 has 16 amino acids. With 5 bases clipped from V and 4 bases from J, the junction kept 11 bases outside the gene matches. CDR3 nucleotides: TGTGCCAGCAGCGTATCCTGGACAGGGGTTGTAGAGACCCAGTACTTC. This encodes CASSVSWTGVVETQYF. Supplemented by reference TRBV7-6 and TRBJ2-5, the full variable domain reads GAGVSQSPRYKVTKRGQDVALRCDPISGHVSLYWYRQALGQGPEFLTYFNYEAQQDKSGLPNDRFSAERPEGSISTLTIQRTEQRDSAMYRCASSVSWTGVVETQYFGPGTRLLVL.